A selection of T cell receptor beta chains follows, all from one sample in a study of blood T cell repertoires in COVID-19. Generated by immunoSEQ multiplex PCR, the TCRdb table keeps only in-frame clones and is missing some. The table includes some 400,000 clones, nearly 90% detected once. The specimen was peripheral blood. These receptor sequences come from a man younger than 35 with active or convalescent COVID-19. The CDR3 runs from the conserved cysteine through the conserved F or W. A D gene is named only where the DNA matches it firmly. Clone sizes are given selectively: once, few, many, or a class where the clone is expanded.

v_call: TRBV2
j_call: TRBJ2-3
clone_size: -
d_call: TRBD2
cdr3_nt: TGTGCCAGCAGTGAATGGGCTAGCGGGTACACAGATACGCAGTATTTT
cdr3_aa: CASSEWASGYTDTQYF

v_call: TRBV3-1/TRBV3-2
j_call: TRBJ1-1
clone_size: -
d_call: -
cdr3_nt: TGTGCCAGCAGCCATCCCAGATTATTAAACACTGAAGCTTTCTTT
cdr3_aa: CASSHPRLLNTEAFF

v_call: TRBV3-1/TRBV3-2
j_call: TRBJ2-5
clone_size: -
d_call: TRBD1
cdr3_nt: TGTGCCAGCAGCCGTTCCGGGACAGGTTTGGGGGAGACCCAGTACTTC
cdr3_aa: CASSRSGTGLGETQYF

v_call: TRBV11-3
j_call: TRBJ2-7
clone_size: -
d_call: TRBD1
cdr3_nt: TGTGCCAGCAGCATTACAGGGGGCTCCTACGAGCAGTACTTC
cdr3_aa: CASSITGGSYEQYF

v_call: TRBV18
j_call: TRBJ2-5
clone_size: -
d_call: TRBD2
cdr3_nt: TGTGCCAGCTCACCATTGTCGGGGACTAAAGAGACCCAGTACTTC
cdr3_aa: CASSPLSGTKETQYF

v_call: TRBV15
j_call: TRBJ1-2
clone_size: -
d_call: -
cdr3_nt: TGTGCCACCAGCAGCGGACACCCGAACTATGGCTACACCTTC
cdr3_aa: CATSSGHPNYGYTF

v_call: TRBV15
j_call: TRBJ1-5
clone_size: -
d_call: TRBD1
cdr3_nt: TGTGCCACCAGCAGACTCCGGGACAGGGAGAGTCAGCCCCAGCATTTT
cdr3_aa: CATSRLRDRESQPQHF

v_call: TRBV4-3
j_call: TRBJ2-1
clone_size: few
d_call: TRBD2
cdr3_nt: TGCGCCAGCAGCCAAGATAGCACTAGCGGGATATGGTTCTTC
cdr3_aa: CASSQDSTSGIWFF

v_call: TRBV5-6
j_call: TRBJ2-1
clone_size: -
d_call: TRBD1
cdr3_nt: TGTGCCAGCAGCATCGGACAGGGTGGGAATGAGCAGTTCTTC
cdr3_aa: CASSIGQGGNEQFF

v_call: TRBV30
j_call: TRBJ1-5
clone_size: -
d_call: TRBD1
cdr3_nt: TGTGCCTGGAGTGTCCCATTGACAGGGGGAGGACAGCATTTT
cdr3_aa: CAWSVPLTGGGQHF

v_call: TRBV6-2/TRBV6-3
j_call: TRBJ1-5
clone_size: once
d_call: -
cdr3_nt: TGTGCCAGCAGTTGGGATCGGGAAGGAGGGCTGAATCAGCCCCAGCATTTT
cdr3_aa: CASSWDREGGLNQPQHF

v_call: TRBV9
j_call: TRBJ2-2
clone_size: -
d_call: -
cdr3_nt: TGTGCCAGCAGCGTAGGTCTCGGCGGAATCGGGGAGCTGTTTTTT
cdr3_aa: CASSVGLGGIGELFF

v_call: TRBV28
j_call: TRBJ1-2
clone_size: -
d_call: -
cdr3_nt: TGTGCCAGCTCCCCCAGGGGTATACACGGCTACACCTTC
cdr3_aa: CASSPRGIHGYTF

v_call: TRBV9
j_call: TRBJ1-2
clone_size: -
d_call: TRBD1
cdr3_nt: TGTGCCAGCAGCGTGGGACAGGAATATGGCTACACCTTC
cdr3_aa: CASSVGQEYGYTF

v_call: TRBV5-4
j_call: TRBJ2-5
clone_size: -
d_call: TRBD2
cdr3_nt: TGTGCCAGCCGCCCAGGTGGGCGGGAGGGGGGAGAGACCCAGTACTTC
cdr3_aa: CASRPGGREGGETQYF

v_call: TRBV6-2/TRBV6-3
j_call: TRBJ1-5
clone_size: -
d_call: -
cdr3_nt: TGTGCCAGCAGTTCCTATACAGGATACCATAGCAATCAGCCCCAGCATTTT
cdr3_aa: CASSSYTGYHSNQPQHF

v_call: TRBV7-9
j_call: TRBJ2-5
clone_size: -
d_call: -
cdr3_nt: TGTGCCAGCAGCTCAGAGACGAGGGTCTCAGAGACCCAGTACTTC
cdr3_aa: CASSSETRVSETQYF

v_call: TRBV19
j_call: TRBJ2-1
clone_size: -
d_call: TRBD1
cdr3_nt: TGTGCCAGTAGTTGGGACAGTACTTACAATGAGCAGTTCTTC
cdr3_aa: CASSWDSTYNEQFF

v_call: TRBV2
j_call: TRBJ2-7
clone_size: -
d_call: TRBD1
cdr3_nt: TGTGCCAGCAGTGAAGCCAGGGACAGGCTTTACGAGCAGTACTTC
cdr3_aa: CASSEARDRLYEQYF

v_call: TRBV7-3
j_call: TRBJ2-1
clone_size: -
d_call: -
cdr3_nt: TGTGCCAGCAGCTTTTCAGTTAACAATGAGCAGTTCTTC
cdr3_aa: CASSFSVNNEQFF

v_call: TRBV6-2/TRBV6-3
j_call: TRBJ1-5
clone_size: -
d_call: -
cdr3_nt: TGTGCCAGCAGTAGTGACTTCAATCAGCCCCAGCATTTT
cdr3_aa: CASSSDFNQPQHF

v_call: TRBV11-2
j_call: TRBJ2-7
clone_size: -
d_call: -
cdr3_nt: TGTGCCAGCACCCTCAGTGCGGGTCCCAACTACGAGCAGTACTTC
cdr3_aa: CASTLSAGPNYEQYF

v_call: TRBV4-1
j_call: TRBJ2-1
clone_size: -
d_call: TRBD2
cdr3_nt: TGCGCCAGCAGCCACGGACTAGCGGGAGGTACCGATGAGCAGTTCTTC
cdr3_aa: CASSHGLAGGTDEQFF

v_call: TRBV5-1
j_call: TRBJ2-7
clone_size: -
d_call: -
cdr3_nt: TGCGCCAGCAGCTACTGGACAGCCTACGAGCAGTACTTC
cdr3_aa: CASSYWTAYEQYF

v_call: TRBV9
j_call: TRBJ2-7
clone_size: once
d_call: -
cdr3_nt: TGTGCCAGCAGCCCAACAGCATCCTACGAGCAGTACTTC
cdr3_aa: CASSPTASYEQYF

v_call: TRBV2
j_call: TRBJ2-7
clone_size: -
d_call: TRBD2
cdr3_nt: TGTGCCAAAAGGGCCCTAGCGGGACACGAGCAGTACTTC
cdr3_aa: CAKRALAGHEQYF

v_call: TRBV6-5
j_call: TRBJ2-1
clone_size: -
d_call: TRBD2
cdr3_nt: TGTGCCAGCACCGAACGGGGAGGGCGGGGTGAGCAGTTCTTC
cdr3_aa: CASTERGGRGEQFF

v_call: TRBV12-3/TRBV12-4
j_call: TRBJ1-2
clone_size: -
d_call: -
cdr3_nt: TGTGCCAGCAGTCCCGGGAGAAACTATGGCTACACCTTC
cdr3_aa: CASSPGRNYGYTF

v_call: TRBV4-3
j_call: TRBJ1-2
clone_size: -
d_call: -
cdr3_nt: TGCGCCAGCAGCCAAGCCACCACAGTTAACTATGGCTACACCTTC
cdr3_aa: CASSQATTVNYGYTF

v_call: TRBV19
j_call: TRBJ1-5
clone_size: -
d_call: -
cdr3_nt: TGTGCCAGTAGTATCTGGGGGGATAGCAATCAGCCCCAGCATTTT
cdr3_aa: CASSIWGDSNQPQHF

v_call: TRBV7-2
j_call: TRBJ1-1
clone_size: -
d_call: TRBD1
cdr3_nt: TGTGCCAGCAGCAAGGAACAGGGGGCGCTGACTGAAGCTTTCTTT
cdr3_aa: CASSKEQGALTEAFF

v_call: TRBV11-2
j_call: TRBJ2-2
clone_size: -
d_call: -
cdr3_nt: TGTGCCAGCAGCCCAACTTCCGGGAGTGGCGGGGAGCTGTTTTTT
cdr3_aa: CASSPTSGSGGELFF

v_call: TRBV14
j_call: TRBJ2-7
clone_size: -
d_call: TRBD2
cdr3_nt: TGTGCCAGCAGCCGGTGGACTAGCGGGGGGGCAAGCGAGCAGTACTTC
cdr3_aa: CASSRWTSGGASEQYF

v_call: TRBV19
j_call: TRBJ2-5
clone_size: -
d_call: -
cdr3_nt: TGTGCCAGTAGCTTTCCTTCACAGGGTACCCAAGAGACCCAGTACTTC
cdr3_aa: CASSFPSQGTQETQYF

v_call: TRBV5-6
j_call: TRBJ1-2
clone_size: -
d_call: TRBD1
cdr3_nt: TGTGCCAGCAGGAAGACAGGGGGCGAATTCTATGGCTACACCTTC
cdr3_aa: CASRKTGGEFYGYTF

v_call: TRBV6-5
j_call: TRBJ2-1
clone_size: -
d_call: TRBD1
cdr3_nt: TGTGCCAGCAGTTTCGACAGGGGCTCCTACAATGAGCAGTTCTTC
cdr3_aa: CASSFDRGSYNEQFF

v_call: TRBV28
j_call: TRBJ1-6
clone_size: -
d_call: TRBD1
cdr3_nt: TGTGCCAGCACCGGACAGGGGGCTAGCCCCGTCAATTCACCCCTCCACTTT
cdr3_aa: CASTGQGASPVNSPLHF

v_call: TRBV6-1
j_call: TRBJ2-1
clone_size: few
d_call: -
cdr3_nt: TGTGCCAGCAGTGACCGGGGGGCGTCCTACAATGAGCAGTTCTTC
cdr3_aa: CASSDRGASYNEQFF

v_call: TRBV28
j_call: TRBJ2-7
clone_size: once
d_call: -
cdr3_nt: TGTGCCAGCAGTTTTGTGGGGGCTGAGCAGTACTTC
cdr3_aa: CASSFVGAEQYF

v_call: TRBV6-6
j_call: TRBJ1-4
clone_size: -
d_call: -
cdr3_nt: TGTGCCAGCAGTCCCCGAGGGGGGGCAAGGGAAAAACTGTTTTTT
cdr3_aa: CASSPRGGAREKLFF

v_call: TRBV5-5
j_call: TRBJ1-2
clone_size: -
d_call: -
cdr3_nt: TGTGCCAGCAGCACCACCTCGGGGTCAGTCTATGGCTACACCTTC
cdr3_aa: CASSTTSGSVYGYTF

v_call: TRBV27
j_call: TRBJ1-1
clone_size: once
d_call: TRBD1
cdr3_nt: TGTGCCAGCAGTCAACAGGGGGGGACTGAAGCTTTCTTT
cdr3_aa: CASSQQGGTEAFF

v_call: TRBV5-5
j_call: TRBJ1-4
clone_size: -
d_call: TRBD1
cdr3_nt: TGTGCCAGCAGCCAAAGGGACAGTGAAAAACTGTTTTTT
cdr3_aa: CASSQRDSEKLFF

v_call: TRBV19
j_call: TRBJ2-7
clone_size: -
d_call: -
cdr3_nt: TGTGCCAGTAGTAGAGCAGGTGGCGACGAGCAGTACTTC
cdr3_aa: CASSRAGGDEQYF

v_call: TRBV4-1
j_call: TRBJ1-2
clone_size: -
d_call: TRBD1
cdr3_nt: TGCGCCAGCAGCCAAGAGGGGACAGGAGCTAACTATGGCTACACCTTC
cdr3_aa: CASSQEGTGANYGYTF

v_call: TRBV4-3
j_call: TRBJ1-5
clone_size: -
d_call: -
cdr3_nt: TGCGCCAGCAGCCACCAGGGGAATCAGCCCCAGCATTTT
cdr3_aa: CASSHQGNQPQHF

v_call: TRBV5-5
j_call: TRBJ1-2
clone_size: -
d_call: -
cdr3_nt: TGTGCCAGCAGCTTGGCCGTGGACACATATGGCTACACCTTC
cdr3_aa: CASSLAVDTYGYTF

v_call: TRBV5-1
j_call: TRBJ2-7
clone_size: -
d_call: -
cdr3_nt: TGCGCCAGCAGCTTGTTCGAGACACACTCCTACGAGCAGTACTTC
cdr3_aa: CASSLFETHSYEQYF

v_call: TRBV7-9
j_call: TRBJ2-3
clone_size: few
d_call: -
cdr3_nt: TGTGCCAGCAGCTGGGATGAACTAGCAAGCACAGATACGCAGTATTTT
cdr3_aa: CASSWDELASTDTQYF

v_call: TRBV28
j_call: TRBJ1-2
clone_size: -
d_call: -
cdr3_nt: TGTGCCAGCAGTCCCCAGGGCAGTCTAACCTATGGCTACACCTTC
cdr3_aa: CASSPQGSLTYGYTF

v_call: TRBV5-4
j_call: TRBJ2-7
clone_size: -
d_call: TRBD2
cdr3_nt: TGTGCCAGCAGCGGGGGCCCTAGCGGGAGGATTAATGAGCAGTACTTC
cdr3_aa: CASSGGPSGRINEQYF

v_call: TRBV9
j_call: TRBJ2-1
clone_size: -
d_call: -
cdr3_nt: TGTGCCAGCAGCGTAGACGGGGGGCTCAGTCTCGGCTACAATGAGCAGTTCTTC
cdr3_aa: CASSVDGGLSLGYNEQFF

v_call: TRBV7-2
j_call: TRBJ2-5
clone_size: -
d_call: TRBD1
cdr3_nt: TGTGCCAGCAGCTTAGGTGACAGGGTAACAGAGACCCAGTACTTC
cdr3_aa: CASSLGDRVTETQYF

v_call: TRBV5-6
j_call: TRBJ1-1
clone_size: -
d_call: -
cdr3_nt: TGTGCCAGCAGCTGGGGCGGGAAAAGAGAAGCTTTCTTT
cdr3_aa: CASSWGGKREAFF

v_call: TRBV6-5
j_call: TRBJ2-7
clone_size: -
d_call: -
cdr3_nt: TGTGCCAGCAGCAGGGGGGACGGGAGATACGAGCAGTACTTC
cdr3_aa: CASSRGDGRYEQYF